The entry that follows covers one TCR beta chain sequence. This sample stems from a study of blood T cell repertoires in COVID-19. Overall study: Sites across the United States, Italy and Spain contributed samples from acute and convalescent COVID-19.

Here immunoSEQ multiplex PCR was the method, and the copy in TCRdb shows in-frame clones only, minus some. Here the sample spans over 200,000 clones, around 89% being singletons. Either two negative PCRs, clearance, or symptom resolution qualified Cohort 3 donors as recovered. The CDR3 has 14 residues. Germline values: CDR1 MNHEY, CDR2 SMNVEV (reference sequence). The V gene end was trimmed by 5 bases and the J gene end by 3 bases; junction bases not matched to a gene: 7. The J gene is TRBJ2-7, the V gene TRBV27; 7 positions agree with TRBD1. This receptor was taken from a man aged 35-49 years who had recovered from COVID-19. Sequencing input: PBMCs or T cells enriched from blood (not recorded which). The CDR3 sequence: CASSRQGSHYEQYF. In DNA, the CDR3 is TGTGCCAGCAGTCGACAGGGAAGTCACTACGAGCAGTACTTC.